The sequence of this T cell receptor (beta chain) was determined in a study of technical replicates of blood from several donors. Sequenced by immunoSEQ multiplex PCR; TCRdb stores in-frame clones only, minus some. This sample carries tens of thousands of clones, 80% to 90% of them seen once, and the ten largest clones take about 4.6%. The receptor's source is a human donor in good health. Some clones in this sample may be carry-over from other donors' samples. Material for sequencing was PBMCs.

As DNA, the CDR3 is TGTGCCAGCAGCCACCCCGGGGGTTCCTATGGCTACACCTTC. Translating it yields CASSHPGGSYGYTF. The rearrangement links TRBV7-9 to TRBJ1-2, with D possibly TRBD1 on 5 matching bases. The germline V gene encodes CDR1 SEHNR and CDR2 FQNEAQ (reference sequence). The V end was cut by 5 bases, the J end by 4 bases, with 14 bases between. This CDR3 spans 14 amino acids.